The TCR beta chain under discussion was sequenced for a study of vaccination effects on CD4 cells after COVID-19. Study context: The median interval between the second dose and post-vaccine sampling was 72 days.

Viral peptide pool expansion of antigen-specific CD4+ T cells preceded sequencing in the ViraFEST assay. After less than twelve days in culture, the CD4+ T cells were isolated. Either the BNT162b2 or mRNA-1273 vaccine was given to participants in two doses. Notes on the study in general: Few convalescent patients and no early post-infection timepoints were included in the study. Healthy vaccinees' vaccine-induced clones included only 1 of 255 that recognized common cold coronaviruses.

Repertoires were generated with immunoSEQ multiplex PCR, while TCRdb's copy carries only in-frame clones and drops some. The sample lists some 15,000 clones, 65% to 75% seen once, with approximately 23% in the top ten. Concerning this clone: Its antigen is still unknown.

V lost 6 bases and J 10 bases, leaving 18 bases between the germline ends. The CDR3 consists of 13 residues. Germline V gene sequence: CDR1 PRHDT, CDR2 FYEKMQ (reference sequence). The sample in question was CD4+ T cells from PBMCs cultured with HCoV-NL63 spike peptides, obtained after COVID-19 vaccination. The chain combines TRBV13 with TRBJ1-2, with a tentative D call TRBD1 (6 bases). The sequence derives from a human donor who received a COVID-19 vaccine. The CDR3 region has the DNA TGTGCCAGCAGTCAGTTGGGGGCAAGTGACTACACCTTC. It translates to CASSQLGASDYTF.